This T cell receptor beta chain was obtained from a study of blood T cell repertoires in COVID-19 (dated by TCRdb to 2020 to 2021). Background on the whole study: Samples from collaborators originated in the United States, Italy and Spain and spanned both the acute and convalescent phases of COVID-19. HLA class I and class II types, where available, came from metadata supplied by the sample provider rather than from assay-based typing. The samples were drawn from two sources: the first 160 participants of the ongoing ImmuneRACE study, and about 1,300 subjects contributed by 6 global collaborators. The prospective study material was composed of cDNA or gDNA derived from T cells, B-cell-depleted T cells, or PBMCs. Nearly every sample came with metadata listing a de-identified subject ID, COVID-19 status, age in years and sex. The dataset comprised deeply sampled blood TCRbeta repertoires from subjects exposed to, actively infected with, or recovered from COVID-19. The repertoires were released in a freely available public database intended as a resource for research on the immune response to SARS-CoV-2.

V is pared back by 2 bases and J by 2 bases, with 11 bases lying between the germline termini. The CDR3 has 15 amino acids, counting the end cysteine and phenylalanine. Of all the DNA, just the CDR3 is kept, 45 bases in frame from base 1. As encoded in the germline V gene, CDR1 is MNHNS while CDR2 is SASEGT. Of note for this clone: The antigen it recognizes is unknown. Base quality data are lacking; no much larger clone is found one base away.

Overall results and qualifications from the work: The quantity of clinical and demographic metadata differed by source and by participant and was supplied without curation.

Samples from volunteer blood donors who had recovered from COVID-19 were contributed by a second Seattle source. Collaborating institutions collected whole blood in K2EDTA tubes following their own protocols. For TCRbeta analysis, collaborators shipped samples as frozen whole blood, isolated PBMCs, or DNA extracted from either of those sample types. TCRbeta CDR3 regions were amplified from genomic DNA by means of the immunoSEQ Assay, a bias-controlled multiplex PCR. Under the source paper's analysis protocol: Within the assay, amplification of reference gene primers was used to estimate how many nucleated cells each sample contained. Sequence reads were collapsed and filtered to measure the absolute abundance of every unique TCRbeta CDR3 rearrangement. For each sample, productive Simpson clonality was calculated as the square root of Simpson's diversity index over productive rearrangements. Imported from immuneACCESS, the table was reduced by TCRdb to in-frame sequences with V and J called. These copies leave out some clones; in studies compared against another copy, an unresolved V gene accounts for under half, and the cause of the remainder is not known. For V, J and clone size, that table is used; D and trimming come from the DNA. This sample holds some 280,000 clones; around 90% were observed only once. The ten biggest clones cover 0.9% to 1% of the sample.

Specimen: peripheral blood. The chain uses TRBV6-1 and TRBJ2-3, and perhaps TRBD2 as D gene, on 6 matching bases. This clonotype originated in a woman between 35 and 50 years old who had recovered from COVID-19. The nucleotide sequence is given as TGTGCCAGCAGTGAAAGCGGGTTGGTCACAGATACGCAGTATTTT. It is translated as CASSESGLVTDTQYF.